Following are 27 T cell receptor beta chains from one sample sequenced in a study of OX40 agonist ivuxolimab in advanced cancers. Clones were read by immunoSEQ multiplex PCR, and TCRdb kept only the in-frame ones, dropping some. The top ten hold roughly 1.8% of the sample, which has 50,000 to 65,000 clones, over 80% seen once. Sample: CD4+ or CD8+ T cells sorted from blood, taken in a trial of the OX40 agonist ivuxolimab. These TCRs come from an adult with an advanced solid tumor such as melanoma, head and neck, liver or kidney cancer.

This chain links TRBV7-9 with TRBJ2-1; either TRBD1 or TRBD2 may fit D (5 bases each). CDR3 size: 16 residues. Germline loops: CDR1 SEHNR, CDR2 FQNEAQ (reference sequence). V lost 0 bases and J 6 bases, leaving 15 bases between the germline ends. The CDR3 sequence is CASSLAGTLVGNEQFF. Written as DNA, the CDR3 is TGTGCCAGCAGCTTAGCGGGGACCCTGGTAGGCAATGAGCAGTTCTTC.

This clone was observed once. The gene calls are TRBV2 and TRBJ1-5, with D unclear. This CDR3 spans 15 amino acids. Deletions cut 7 bases from V and 3 bases from J, with 16 bases between. The germline gives CDR1 SNHLY, CDR2 FYNNEI. CDR3 amino acids: CASTPGQVDNQPQHF. The DNA for the CDR3 is TGTGCCAGCACCCCCGGGCAGGTGGACAATCAGCCCCAGCATTTT.

The chain has TRBV4-1 and TRBJ2-5, with a weak D call TRBD2 (7 bases). The germline gives CDR1 MGHRA, CDR2 YSYEKL. Trimming pared 3 bases from V and 2 bases from J, leaving 16 bases between. The length of the CDR3 is 16 residues. The CDR3 region has the DNA TGCGCCAGCAGCCACCTCCTGAGGGGGGGTCAAGAGACCCAGTACTTC. It yields the protein CASSHLLRGGQETQYF.

Note on this clone: This sample also contains other DNA sequences that code for the same CDR3. This chain links TRBV7-2 with TRBJ2-7; 7 bases line up with TRBD1. Germline V gene lookup returns CDR1 SGHTA and CDR2 FQGNSA. This CDR3 spans 13 amino acids. Trimming removed 5 bases from V and 6 bases from J; junction bases left unmatched: 7. CDR3 region: CASSPSTGREQYF. The CDR3 DNA is TGTGCCAGCAGCCCATCGACAGGGCGCGAGCAGTACTTC.

This chain links TRBV19 with TRBJ2-1; 8 nucleotides match TRBD1. The CDR3 has 16 residues. Germline CDR1 LNHDA, CDR2 SQIVND (reference sequence). After removal of 5 bases from V and 0 bases from J, the junction contained 6 bases not matched to a gene. This CDR3 is CASSAQGASSYNEQFF. In DNA, the CDR3 is TGTGCCAGTAGTGCGCAGGGGGCCAGCTCCTACAATGAGCAGTTCTTC.

J is TRBJ2-7 and V is TRBV5-5; D unresolved. Germline assignment: CDR1 SGHKS and CDR2 YYEKEE (reference sequence). V was shortened by 0 bases and J by 3 bases, with 10 bases between the two germline ends. The CDR3 contains 14 residues. The CDR3 here is CASSLGPRNYEQYF. Written as DNA, the CDR3 is TGTGCCAGCAGCTTGGGTCCCAGAAACTACGAGCAGTACTTC.

This chain links TRBV10-1 with TRBJ2-5, with D possibly matching TRBD2 (7 bases). The germline V and J ends were trimmed by 0 bases and 3 bases, with 17 bases remaining between them. CDR1 and CDR2 from the germline V gene are WNHNN and SYGVQD (reference sequence). The CDR3 extends over 17 amino acids. Here the CDR3 reads CASSESPVGGGEETQYF. CDR3 nucleotide sequence: TGCGCCAGCAGTGAGTCCCCCGTCGGCGGGGGCGAAGAGACCCAGTACTTC.

The CDR3 DNA reads TGTGCCAGCAGCGCAGACTCAAGGGACATTCAGTACTTC. As protein: CASSADSRDIQYF. The gene calls are TRBV6-4 and TRBJ2-4; D unresolved. CDR3 length equals 13 residues. The V gene's germline CDR1 is MRHNA and CDR2 SNTAGT. V lost 6 bases and J lost 8, with 14 bases in between.

V is TRBV4-3 and J is TRBJ2-1, with D perhaps TRBD1 (6 bases). This CDR3 has 18 amino acids. Germline CDR1 is LGHNA and CDR2 is YSLEER. The germline V and J ends were trimmed by 1 base and 0 bases, with 16 bases remaining between them. CDR3 loop: CASSQVGTKLSSYNEQFF. CDR3 sequence (DNA): TGCGCCAGCAGCCAAGTCGGGACAAAGCTAAGCTCCTACAATGAGCAGTTCTTC.

This chain uses TRBV7-8 with TRBJ2-7; the match to TRBD2 covers 10 bases. The V gene end was trimmed by 6 bases and the J gene end by 3 bases; junction bases not matched to a gene: 5. Per the germline V gene, CDR1 is SGHVS and CDR2 is FQNEAQ. This CDR3 has 14 residues. The CDR3 nucleotides read TGTGCCAGCAGGTCTAGCGGGAGAGGCTACGAGCAGTACTTC. Protein: CASRSSGRGYEQYF.

The chain has TRBV7-8 and TRBJ2-5; possible D gene TRBD1, 5 bases. This CDR3 is 14 amino acids long. Trimming stripped 3 bases from V and 2 bases from J, with 10 bases between. The germline gives CDR1 SGHVS, CDR2 FQNEAQ. CDR3 nucleotide sequence: TGTGCCAGCAGCTTTCCCAGGGTACAAGAGACCCAGTACTTC. This translates into CASSFPRVQETQYF.

This sequence joins TRBV18 and TRBJ2-3; D ambiguous. The CDR3 spans 12 residues. Trimming removed 3 bases at V and 4 bases at J, with 5 bases between. Germline V gene sequence: CDR1 KGHSH, CDR2 LQKENI. In DNA form, the CDR3 reads TGTGCCAGCTCACCCGCTGCAGATACGCAGTATTTT. Translating gives CASSPAADTQYF.

Comment on this clone: The germline gene is not matched at one end of the junction; a read error may be the cause. The V and J genes are TRBV7-7 and TRBJ2-5; weak D call: TRBD2 (5 bases). This CDR3 has 16 amino acids. CDR1 SSHAT and CDR2 FNYEAQ come from the germline V gene (reference sequence). The CDR3 DNA sequence: TGTGCTAGCAGCTTTAGCAGCGGCGGGCGCCAAGAGACCCAGTACTTC. This encodes CASSFSSGGRQETQYF.

The rearrangement joins TRBV15 to TRBJ2-7; perhaps D is TRBD1 or TRBD2 (6 bases each). Trimming cost V 8 bases and J 6 bases, with 17 bases left between them. CDR1 and CDR2 (germline): LNHNV, YYDKDF (reference sequence). The CDR3 contains 13 residues. The CDR3 DNA sequence: TGTGCCACCGCCACAGGGCTGGAGGGCGAGCAGTACTTC. Translation gives CATATGLEGEQYF.

The chain uses TRBV11-2 and TRBJ2-5; 7 nucleotides agree with TRBD2. From germline, CDR1 is SGHAT and CDR2 FQNNGV. Germline trimming cut 1 base from V and 1 base from J; bases unmatched to any gene: 0. The CDR3 loop spans 14 amino acids. This CDR3 is CASSLGTSQETQYF. CDR3 coding DNA: TGTGCCAGCAGCTTAGGGACTAGCCAAGAGACCCAGTACTTC.

The chain has TRBV7-8 and TRBJ1-5; tentative D call: TRBD1 (5 bases). The germline V and J ends were trimmed by 0 bases and 7 bases, with 16 bases remaining between them. The CDR3 spans 16 residues. Germline loops: CDR1 SGHVS, CDR2 FQNEAQ. For the CDR3, the DNA is TGTGCCAGCAGCTTAGCTGATTTGGGGGATTCGCAGCCCCAGCATTTT. This gives the protein CASSLADLGDSQPQHF.

The V and J genes are TRBV19 and TRBJ2-7, with unresolved D. Per germline, CDR1 LNHDA and CDR2 SQIVND (reference sequence). This CDR3 contains 14 residues. V was cut by 6 bases and J by 2 bases, with 14 bases left in between. In nucleotides, the CDR3 is TGTGCCAGTAGCACCGCGCTTCCCCCCTACGAGCAGTACTTC. Amino acids: CASSTALPPYEQYF.

J is TRBJ2-3 and V is TRBV20-1, with 8 bases matching TRBD2. J lost 6 bases, V lost 6 bases, and 2 bases had no gene match. This CDR3 has 11 amino acids. The germline V gene has CDR1 DFQATT and CDR2 SNEGSKA (reference sequence). The DNA for the CDR3 is TGCAGTGCCGTAGCGGGGGATACGCAGTATTTT. Translation gives CSAVAGDTQYF.

The chain couples TRBV28 to TRBJ1-3; D unresolved. From germline, CDR1 is MDHEN and CDR2 SYDVKM. Trimming left V 10 bases short and J 0 bases short, with 13 bases between. The CDR3 runs 14 residues. CDR3 DNA: TGTGCCACTCATGAGCCGAGCTCTGGAAACACCATATATTTT. This sequence encodes CATHEPSSGNTIYF. The whole variable domain, remainder taken from reference TRBV28 and TRBJ1-3, is DVKVTQSSRYLVKRTGEKVFLECVQDMDHENMFWYRQDPGLGLRLIYFSYDVKMKEKGDIPEGYSVSREKKERFSLILESASTNQTSMYLCATHEPSSGNTIYFGEGSWLTVV.

This sequence joins TRBV18 and TRBJ2-2; D possibly uses TRBD1 or TRBD2 (5 bases each). The CDR3 consists of 15 residues. The V end was cut by 2 bases, the J end by 2 bases, with 9 bases between. The V gene's germline CDR1 is KGHSH and CDR2 LQKENI. This CDR3 is CASSPGTYNTGELFF. The CDR3 DNA reads TGTGCCAGCTCACCAGGGACGTACAACACCGGGGAGCTGTTTTTT.

The chain links TRBV6-5 to TRBJ2-7, with TRBD1 identical over 9 bases. The length of the CDR3 is 15 residues. The J segment lost 3 bases and the V segment lost 6 bases, leaving 9 bases of the junction unmatched. Germline V gene lookup returns CDR1 MNHEY and CDR2 SVGAGI. CDR3 protein: CASRIGTGSYYEQYF. CDR3 nucleotides: TGTGCCAGCAGAATCGGGACAGGGAGTTACTACGAGCAGTACTTC.

This CDR3 reads CASSLAELAGELFF. The CDR3 DNA follows: TGCGCCAGCAGCTTGGCCGAGTTGGCCGGGGAGCTGTTTTTT. The chain is built from TRBV5-1 and TRBJ2-2; D is undetermined. Germline V CDR1 and CDR2: SGHRS, YFSETQ. Deletions cut 0 bases from V and 6 bases from J, with 9 bases between. The CDR3 covers 14 residues. The full variable domain, its missing parts supplied by reference TRBV5-1 and TRBJ2-2, is KAGVTQTPRYLIKTRGQQVTLSCSPISGHRSVSWYQQTPGQGLQFLFEYFSETQRNKGNFPGRFSGRQFSNSRSEMNVSTLELGDSALYLCASSLAELAGELFFGEGSRLTVL.

This chain joins TRBV11-3 and TRBJ2-3; D gene unclear. V was cut by 5 bases and J by 6 bases, with 9 bases left in between. Germline CDR1 and CDR2: SGHNT and YENEEA. This CDR3 comprises 12 residues. The CDR3 loop is CASSQSGDTQYF. In nucleotides, the CDR3 is TGTGCCAGCAGCCAGAGTGGGGATACGCAGTATTTT.

The chain joins TRBV28 to TRBJ1-1, with TRBD1 matching over 8 bases. This CDR3 region has 14 residues. Germline V gene data show CDR1 as MDHEN and CDR2 as SYDVKM. The junction had 8 bases not matched to a gene; V was cut back by 10 bases and J by 1 base. CDR3 sequence: CATRRGQANTEAFF. DNA for the CDR3: TGTGCCACCCGCCGGGGACAGGCGAACACTGAAGCTTTCTTT. Full variable domain (outside the CDR3, taken from reference TRBV28 and TRBJ1-1): DVKVTQSSRYLVKRTGEKVFLECVQDMDHENMFWYRQDPGLGLRLIYFSYDVKMKEKGDIPEGYSVSREKKERFSLILESASTNQTSMYLCATRRGQANTEAFFGQGTRLTVV.

The chain has TRBV7-2 and TRBJ1-3, with 7 nucleotides matching TRBD1. Trimming removed 4 bases from V and 2 bases from J; junction bases left unmatched: 2. Germline V gene data show CDR1 as SGHTA and CDR2 as FQGNSA. This CDR3 contains 14 residues. The CDR3 coding sequence is TGTGCCAGCAGCTACGACAGGGCTGGAAACACCATATATTTT. Amino acid sequence: CASSYDRAGNTIYF.

The genes are TRBV29-1 and TRBJ2-1, with 9 nucleotides matching TRBD1. Germline V gene data show CDR1 as SQVTM and CDR2 as ANQGSEA. Trimming cost V 7 bases and J 7 bases; bases outside gene matches: 5. CDR3 length: 12 residues. The CDR3 protein is CSAGQGSNEQFF. Here the CDR3 DNA reads TGCAGCGCGGGACAGGGTTCGAATGAGCAGTTCTTC.

V usage is TRBV7-9 and J usage is TRBJ2-3; D gene ambiguous. Per germline, CDR1 SEHNR and CDR2 FQNEAQ (reference sequence). The CDR3 is 13 amino acids. V was cut by 2 bases and J by 5 bases, with 8 bases left in between. The CDR3 is CASSLISGDTQYF. CDR3 nucleotides: TGTGCCAGCAGCTTAATTTCAGGAGATACGCAGTATTTT.